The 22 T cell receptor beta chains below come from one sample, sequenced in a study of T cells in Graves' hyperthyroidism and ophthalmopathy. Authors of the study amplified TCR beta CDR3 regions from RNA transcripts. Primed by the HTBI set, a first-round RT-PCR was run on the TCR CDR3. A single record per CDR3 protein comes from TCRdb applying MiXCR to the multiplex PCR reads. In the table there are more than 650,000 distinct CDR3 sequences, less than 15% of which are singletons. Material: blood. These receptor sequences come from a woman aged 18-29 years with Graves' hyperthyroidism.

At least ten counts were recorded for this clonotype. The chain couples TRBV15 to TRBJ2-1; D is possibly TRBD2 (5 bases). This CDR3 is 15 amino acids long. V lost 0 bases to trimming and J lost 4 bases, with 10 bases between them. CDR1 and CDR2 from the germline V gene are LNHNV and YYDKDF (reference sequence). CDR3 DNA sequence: TGTGCCACCAGCAGAGATGACGGGGTTTACAATGAGCAGTTCTTC. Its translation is CATSRDDGVYNEQFF.

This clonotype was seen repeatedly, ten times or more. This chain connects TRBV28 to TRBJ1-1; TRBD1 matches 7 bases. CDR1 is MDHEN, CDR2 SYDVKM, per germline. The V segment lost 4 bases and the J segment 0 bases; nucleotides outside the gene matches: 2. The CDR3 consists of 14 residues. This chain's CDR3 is CASSSTGLNTEAFF. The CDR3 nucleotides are TGTGCCAGCAGTTCGACAGGGTTGAACACTGAAGCTTTCTTT.

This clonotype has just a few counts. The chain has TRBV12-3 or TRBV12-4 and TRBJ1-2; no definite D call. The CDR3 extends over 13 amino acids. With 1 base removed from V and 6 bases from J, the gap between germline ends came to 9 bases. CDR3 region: CASSLDSRDGYTF. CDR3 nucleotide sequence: TGTGCCAGCAGTTTAGATTCGCGGGATGGCTACACCTTC.

In DNA form, the CDR3 reads TGTGCCAGCAGTCAGATCCTAGTAGCGGGAGTGGCCTACGAGCAGTACTTC. This codes for CASSQILVAGVAYEQYF. The V call is TRBV27, the J call TRBJ2-7; 9 positions agree with TRBD2. The CDR3 length is 17 residues. The germline V gene has CDR1 MNHEY and CDR2 SMNVEV (reference sequence). The ends lost 5 bases at V and 2 bases at J; junction bases unmatched: 13.

The DNA for the CDR3 is TGTGCCACCCATCCCGACAGCTCCTACAATGAGCAGTTCTTC. Translation: CATHPDSSYNEQFF. The V and J genes are TRBV19 and TRBJ2-1; the D gene is possibly TRBD1 (5 bases). Per germline, CDR1 LNHDA and CDR2 SQIVND (reference sequence). V lost 10 bases and J 0 bases, leaving 13 bases between the germline ends. This CDR3 contains 14 residues.

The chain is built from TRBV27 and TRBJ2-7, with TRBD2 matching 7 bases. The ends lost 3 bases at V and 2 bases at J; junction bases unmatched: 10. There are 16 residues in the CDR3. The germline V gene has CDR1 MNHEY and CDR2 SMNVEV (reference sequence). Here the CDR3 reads CASSFRVSGTPYEQYF. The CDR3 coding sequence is TGTGCCAGCAGTTTTAGAGTGAGCGGGACTCCCTACGAGCAGTACTTC.

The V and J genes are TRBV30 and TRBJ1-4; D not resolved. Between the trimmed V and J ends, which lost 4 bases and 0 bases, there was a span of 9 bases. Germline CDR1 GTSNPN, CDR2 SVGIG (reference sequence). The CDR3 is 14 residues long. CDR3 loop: CAWTGWPTNEKLFF. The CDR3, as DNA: TGTGCCTGGACAGGCTGGCCAACTAATGAAAAACTGTTTTTT.

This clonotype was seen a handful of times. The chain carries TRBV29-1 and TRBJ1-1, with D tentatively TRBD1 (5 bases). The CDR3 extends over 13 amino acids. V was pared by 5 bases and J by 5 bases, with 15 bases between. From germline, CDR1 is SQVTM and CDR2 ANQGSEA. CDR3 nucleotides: TGCAGCGTTTTTGGAGGGGCAAGGACTGAAGCTTTCTTT. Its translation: CSVFGGARTEAFF.

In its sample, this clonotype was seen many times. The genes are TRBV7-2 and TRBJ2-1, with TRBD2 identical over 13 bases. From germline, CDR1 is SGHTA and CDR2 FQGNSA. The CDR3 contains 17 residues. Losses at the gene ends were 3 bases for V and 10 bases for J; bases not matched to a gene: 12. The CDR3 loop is CASSLSPGTSGKFEQFF. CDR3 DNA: TGTGCCAGCAGCTTGAGCCCTGGGACTAGCGGGAAATTCGAGCAGTTCTTC.

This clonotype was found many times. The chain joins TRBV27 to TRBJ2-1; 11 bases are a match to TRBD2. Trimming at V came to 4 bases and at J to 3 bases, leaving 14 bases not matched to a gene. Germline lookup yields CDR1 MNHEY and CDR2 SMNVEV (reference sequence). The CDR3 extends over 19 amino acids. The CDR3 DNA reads TGTGCCAGCAGTTGGATCCAAGAGGGACTAGCGGCCCACTACAATGAGCAGTTCTTC. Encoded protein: CASSWIQEGLAAHYNEQFF.

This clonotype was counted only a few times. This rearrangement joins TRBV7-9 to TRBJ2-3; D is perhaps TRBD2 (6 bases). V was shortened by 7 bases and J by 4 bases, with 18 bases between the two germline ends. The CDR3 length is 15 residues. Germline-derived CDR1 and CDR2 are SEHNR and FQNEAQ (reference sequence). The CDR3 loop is CASTDGPGAADTQYF. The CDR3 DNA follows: TGTGCCAGCACCGACGGGCCGGGAGCGGCAGATACGCAGTATTTT.

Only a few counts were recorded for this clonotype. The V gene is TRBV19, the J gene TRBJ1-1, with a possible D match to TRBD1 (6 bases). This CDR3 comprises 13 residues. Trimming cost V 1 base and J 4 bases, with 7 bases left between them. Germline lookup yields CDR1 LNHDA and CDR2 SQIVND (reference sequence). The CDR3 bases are TGTGCCAGTAGTATAGGGGGGCCCACTGAAGCTTTCTTT. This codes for CASSIGGPTEAFF.

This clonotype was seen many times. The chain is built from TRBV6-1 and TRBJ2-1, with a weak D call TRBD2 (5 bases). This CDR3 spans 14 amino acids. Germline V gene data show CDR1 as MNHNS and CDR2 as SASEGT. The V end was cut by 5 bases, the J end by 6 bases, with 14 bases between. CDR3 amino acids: CASSYLREGNEQFF. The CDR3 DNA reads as TGTGCCAGCAGTTATTTACGTGAGGGCAATGAGCAGTTCTTC.

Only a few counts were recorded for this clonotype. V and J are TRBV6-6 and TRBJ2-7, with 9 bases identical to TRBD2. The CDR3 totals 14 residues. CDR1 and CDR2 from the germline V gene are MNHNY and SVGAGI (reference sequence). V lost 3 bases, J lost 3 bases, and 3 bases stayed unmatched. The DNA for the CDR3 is TGTGCCAGCAGTTATTCGCGGGGGGGCTACGAGCAGTACTTC. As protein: CASSYSRGGYEQYF.

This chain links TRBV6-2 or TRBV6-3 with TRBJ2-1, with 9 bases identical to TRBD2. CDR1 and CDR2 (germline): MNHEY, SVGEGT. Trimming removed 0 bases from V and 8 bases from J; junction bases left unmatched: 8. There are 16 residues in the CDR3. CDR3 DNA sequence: TGTGCCAGCAGTTACTCGATACAGCGGGAGGTGCATGAGCAGTTCTTC. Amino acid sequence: CASSYSIQREVHEQFF.

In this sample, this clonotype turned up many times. CDR3 coding DNA: TGCGCCAGCAGCCACCGACTAGCGGGAGGGGGCGAGCAGTACTTC. Amino acids: CASSHRLAGGGEQYF. The chain has TRBV5-1 and TRBJ2-7; 14 bases are a match to TRBD2. Germline loops: CDR1 SGHRS, CDR2 YFSETQ. Trimming cost V 4 bases and J 6 bases; bases outside gene matches: 6. This CDR3 spans 15 amino acids.

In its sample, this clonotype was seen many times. As DNA, the CDR3 is TGTGCCAGCAGTCCCCACCGGGACAGTTACAATGAGCAGTTCTTC. Protein product: CASSPHRDSYNEQFF. The chain uses TRBV6-1 and TRBJ2-1; 7 nucleotides match TRBD1. V was pared by 5 bases and J by 4 bases, with 8 bases of the junction left unmatched. The CDR3 runs 15 residues. Per germline, CDR1 MNHNS and CDR2 SASEGT.

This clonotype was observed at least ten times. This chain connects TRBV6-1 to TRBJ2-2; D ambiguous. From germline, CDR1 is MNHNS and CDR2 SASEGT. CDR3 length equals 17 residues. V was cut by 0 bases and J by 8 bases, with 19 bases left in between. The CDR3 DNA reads TGTGCCAGCAGTGAAGCGCTCTCAAAACCCGAAGGGGGGGAGCTGTTTTTT. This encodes CASSEALSKPEGGELFF.

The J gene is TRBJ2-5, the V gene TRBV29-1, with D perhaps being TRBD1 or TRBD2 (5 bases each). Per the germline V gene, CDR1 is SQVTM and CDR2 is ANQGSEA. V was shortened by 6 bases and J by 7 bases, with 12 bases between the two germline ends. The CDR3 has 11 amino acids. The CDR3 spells CSVLPGPTQYF. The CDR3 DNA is TGCAGCGTCCTCCCGGGGCCGACCCAGTACTTC.

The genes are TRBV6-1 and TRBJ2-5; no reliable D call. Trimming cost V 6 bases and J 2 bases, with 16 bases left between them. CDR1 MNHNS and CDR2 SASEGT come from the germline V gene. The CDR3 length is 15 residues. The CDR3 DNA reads TGTGCCAGCAGACCAAATTGGGATCTTCAAGAGACCCAGTACTTC. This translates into CASRPNWDLQETQYF.

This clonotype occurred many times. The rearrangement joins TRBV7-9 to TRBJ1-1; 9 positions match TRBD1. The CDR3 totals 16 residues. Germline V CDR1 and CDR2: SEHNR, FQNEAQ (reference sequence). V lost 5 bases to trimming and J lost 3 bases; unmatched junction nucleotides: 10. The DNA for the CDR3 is TGTGCCAGCAGCCCCGGGACAGGGCGATCGTACACTGAAGCTTTCTTT. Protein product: CASSPGTGRSYTEAFF.

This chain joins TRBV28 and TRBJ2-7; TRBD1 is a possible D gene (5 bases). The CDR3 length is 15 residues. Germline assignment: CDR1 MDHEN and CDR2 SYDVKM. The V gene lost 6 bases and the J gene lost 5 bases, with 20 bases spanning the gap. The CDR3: CASRALDTGPHEQYF. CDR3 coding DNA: TGTGCCAGCAGGGCCCTGGACACCGGCCCACACGAGCAGTACTTC.